Listed below are T cell receptor beta chains from one sample, sequenced in a study of T-cell reconstitution after alpha-beta-depleted transplantation in children. A single record per CDR3 protein comes from TCRdb applying MiXCR to the PCR reads. This table has approximately 350,000 distinct CDR3 sequences, under 20% appearing once. Sequenced material: PBMCs, mostly from graft donor cells, taken 360 days after TCRalphabeta/CD19-depleted stem cell transplant. Source of these receptors: a male patient between 2 and 15 years old who had a stem cell transplant for acute lymphoblastic leukemia, so the T cells may come from the graft donor. The CDR3 runs from the conserved cysteine through the conserved F or W. Each record gives: clone size, J gene, D gene, V gene, CDR3 length, CDR3 DNA, CDR3 protein. The D gene is left open where the match is weak. Not every row has a clone size; where given, it reads once, few, many or a size class.

clone size: few; J gene: TRBJ2-1; D gene: TRBD2; V gene: TRBV7-7; CDR3 length: 19; CDR3 DNA: TGTGCTAGCAGCCCAAGGTGGGTTAGCGGGAGGGCCAGTATCAATGAGCAGTTCTTC; CDR3 protein: CASSPRWVSGRASINEQFF
clone size: NA; J gene: TRBJ1-1; D gene: NA; V gene: TRBV7-9; CDR3 length: 14; CDR3 DNA: TGTGCCAGCAGCTTAGGACAGGCGAACACTGAAGCTTTCTTT; CDR3 protein: CASSLGQANTEAFF
clone size: NA; J gene: TRBJ1-6; D gene: TRBD1; V gene: TRBV4-1; CDR3 length: 15; CDR3 DNA: TGCGCCAGCAGCCCGGGACAGGGGGCGAATTCACCCCTCCACTTT; CDR3 protein: CASSPGQGANSPLHF
clone size: few; J gene: TRBJ2-1; D gene: NA; V gene: TRBV6-5; CDR3 length: 16; CDR3 DNA: TGTGCCAGCAGTTACTCGAAACGAGCGTCCTGGGATGAGCAGTTCTTC; CDR3 protein: CASSYSKRASWDEQFF
clone size: few; J gene: TRBJ1-1; D gene: NA; V gene: TRBV4-3; CDR3 length: 15; CDR3 DNA: TGCGCCAGCAGCCAAGAGGCCGGGGGCCTGGCTGAAGCTTTCTTT; CDR3 protein: CASSQEAGGLAEAFF
clone size: NA; J gene: TRBJ2-3; D gene: NA; V gene: TRBV9; CDR3 length: 15; CDR3 DNA: TGTGCCAGCAGCTTGCGCCGGGACTCCGCAGATACGCAGTATTTT; CDR3 protein: CASSLRRDSADTQYF
clone size: few; J gene: TRBJ2-5; D gene: NA; V gene: TRBV12-3/TRBV12-4; CDR3 length: 13; CDR3 DNA: TGTGCCAGCAGTTCCTCCAGGGGAGTAGCCCAGTACTTC; CDR3 protein: CASSSSRGVAQYF
clone size: NA; J gene: TRBJ2-3; D gene: NA; V gene: TRBV12-3/TRBV12-4; CDR3 length: 15; CDR3 DNA: TGTGCCAGCAGCACTCCGCTAGACCGCACAGATACGCAGTATTTT; CDR3 protein: CASSTPLDRTDTQYF
clone size: NA; J gene: TRBJ2-1; D gene: NA; V gene: TRBV10-3; CDR3 length: 15; CDR3 DNA: TGTGCCATCAGTCCCGGCCCAAACGGTTTCAATGAGCAGTTCTTC; CDR3 protein: CAISPGPNGFNEQFF
clone size: NA; J gene: TRBJ2-1; D gene: NA; V gene: TRBV11-3; CDR3 length: 17; CDR3 DNA: TGTGCCAGCAGCCCTGGGTTGGGGGAGTCGAACTACAATGAGCAGTTCTTC; CDR3 protein: CASSPGLGESNYNEQFF
clone size: many; J gene: TRBJ2-2; D gene: NA; V gene: TRBV12-3/TRBV12-4; CDR3 length: 18; CDR3 DNA: TGTGCCAGCAGTCTTCGCGTTCTGTGGGAGCCTAACACCGGGGAGCTGTTTTTT; CDR3 protein: CASSLRVLWEPNTGELFF
clone size: few; J gene: TRBJ2-2; D gene: TRBD2; V gene: TRBV28; CDR3 length: 14; CDR3 DNA: TGTGCCAACGCCCCCCGGACTAGTCCCGGGGAGCTGTTTTTT; CDR3 protein: CANAPRTSPGELFF
clone size: many; J gene: TRBJ1-1; D gene: TRBD1; V gene: TRBV6-6; CDR3 length: 15; CDR3 DNA: TGTGCCAGCCGCTCCTCTGACAGGGCAGTCGCTGAAGCTTTCTTT; CDR3 protein: CASRSSDRAVAEAFF
clone size: NA; J gene: TRBJ1-6; D gene: TRBD1; V gene: TRBV10-3; CDR3 length: 18; CDR3 DNA: TGTGCCATCAGTGAGTCGGGACAGGGAACGTCCTATAATTCACCCCTCCACTTT; CDR3 protein: CAISESGQGTSYNSPLHF
clone size: few; J gene: TRBJ1-2; D gene: NA; V gene: TRBV28; CDR3 length: 12; CDR3 DNA: TGTGCCAGCAGTTCGACCACCGGGGGCTACACCTTC; CDR3 protein: CASSSTTGGYTF
clone size: few; J gene: TRBJ2-7; D gene: NA; V gene: TRBV6-5; CDR3 length: 15; CDR3 DNA: TGTGCCAGCAGTTACTACAGGGTCTCCCTCGGGGAGCAGTACTTC; CDR3 protein: CASSYYRVSLGEQYF
clone size: few; J gene: TRBJ2-7; D gene: NA; V gene: TRBV5-1; CDR3 length: 17; CDR3 DNA: TGCGCCAGCAGCTTGGCCCTTCCCGGGATAAGCTCCTACGAGCAGTACTTC; CDR3 protein: CASSLALPGISSYEQYF
clone size: many; J gene: TRBJ1-5; D gene: NA; V gene: TRBV12-3/TRBV12-4; CDR3 length: 13; CDR3 DNA: TGTGCCAGCAGTCGCTCAGGCAATCAGCCCCAGCATTTT; CDR3 protein: CASSRSGNQPQHF
clone size: few; J gene: TRBJ2-5; D gene: NA; V gene: TRBV7-2; CDR3 length: 14; CDR3 DNA: TGTGCCAGCAGCTTAGTATCTCGCGCCGAGACCCAGTACTTC; CDR3 protein: CASSLVSRAETQYF
clone size: few; J gene: TRBJ2-3; D gene: NA; V gene: TRBV4-3; CDR3 length: 16; CDR3 DNA: TGCGCCAGCAGCCAAGACCGGAACTATCTGGCAGATACGCAGTATTTT; CDR3 protein: CASSQDRNYLADTQYF
clone size: many; J gene: TRBJ2-1; D gene: NA; V gene: TRBV4-2; CDR3 length: 14; CDR3 DNA: TGTGCCAGCAGCCCCGCACAGCGTTACAATGAGCAGTTCTTC; CDR3 protein: CASSPAQRYNEQFF
clone size: few; J gene: TRBJ1-4; D gene: NA; V gene: TRBV7-8; CDR3 length: 14; CDR3 DNA: TGTGCCAGCAGCTTAGAAAGGCCCTATGAAAAACTGTTTTTT; CDR3 protein: CASSLERPYEKLFF
clone size: many; J gene: TRBJ1-5; D gene: NA; V gene: TRBV7-2; CDR3 length: 13; CDR3 DNA: TGTGCCAGCAGCTTAGCGCTCACTCAAGCCCAGCATTTT; CDR3 protein: CASSLALTQAQHF
clone size: NA; J gene: TRBJ1-4; D gene: NA; V gene: TRBV12-3/TRBV12-4; CDR3 length: 12; CDR3 DNA: TGTGCCAGCAGTTCGCAGGGAGGAAAACTGTTTTTT; CDR3 protein: CASSSQGGKLFF
clone size: NA; J gene: TRBJ2-3; D gene: NA; V gene: TRBV5-6; CDR3 length: 15; CDR3 DNA: TGTGCCAGCAGCTTGGAGCGGTTTGCCCGATTTACGCAGTATTTT; CDR3 protein: CASSLERFARFTQYF
clone size: few; J gene: TRBJ2-3; D gene: NA; V gene: TRBV7-2; CDR3 length: 14; CDR3 DNA: TGTGCCAGCAGCTTAAGTCGGGACACAGATACGCAGTATTTT; CDR3 protein: CASSLSRDTDTQYF
clone size: NA; J gene: TRBJ2-5; D gene: NA; V gene: TRBV25-1; CDR3 length: 13; CDR3 DNA: TGTGCCAGCACTTCGGACTCCCGAGAGACCCAGTACTTC; CDR3 protein: CASTSDSRETQYF
clone size: few; J gene: TRBJ1-3; D gene: NA; V gene: TRBV12-3/TRBV12-4; CDR3 length: 14; CDR3 DNA: TGTGCCAGCAGTTTAGAGGGGCCGGGAAACACCATATATTTT; CDR3 protein: CASSLEGPGNTIYF
clone size: many; J gene: TRBJ2-5; D gene: NA; V gene: TRBV9; CDR3 length: 18; CDR3 DNA: TGTGCCAGCAGAAACCAGGGTGGCTCGGATGGGGCAATGGAGACCCAGTACTTC; CDR3 protein: CASRNQGGSDGAMETQYF
clone size: NA; J gene: TRBJ2-4; D gene: NA; V gene: TRBV15; CDR3 length: 16; CDR3 DNA: TGTGCCACCAGCAGAGAGGCGGGCCCGGTCAAAAACATTCAGTACTTC; CDR3 protein: CATSREAGPVKNIQYF
clone size: few; J gene: TRBJ2-5; D gene: NA; V gene: TRBV24-1; CDR3 length: 15; CDR3 DNA: TGTGCCACCAGTGATTTGCCCGGGACTCACGAGACCCAGTACTTC; CDR3 protein: CATSDLPGTHETQYF
clone size: NA; J gene: TRBJ2-1; D gene: NA; V gene: TRBV6-5; CDR3 length: 11; CDR3 DNA: TGTGCCAGCAGTTCGGGGTATGAGCAGTTCTTC; CDR3 protein: CASSSGYEQFF
clone size: NA; J gene: TRBJ2-7; D gene: NA; V gene: TRBV27; CDR3 length: 13; CDR3 DNA: TGTGCCAGCAGCCAGGGTCGTGCCTACGAGCAGTACTTC; CDR3 protein: CASSQGRAYEQYF
clone size: NA; J gene: TRBJ2-7; D gene: TRBD2; V gene: TRBV4-2; CDR3 length: 17; CDR3 DNA: TGTGCCAGCAGCCCCGGACTAGCGGGAGGGCACACCTACGAGCAGTACTTC; CDR3 protein: CASSPGLAGGHTYEQYF